The 18 T cell receptor beta chains below were found in one sample sequenced in a study of CD8+CD57+ T cells in acquired aplastic anemia. Genomic DNA templated the TCR beta VDJ and CDR3 profiling. TCRdb re-analysed the reads in MiXCR, keeping a single row per CDR3 protein. The data show 90,000 to 120,000 distinct CDR3 sequences, around 53% seen once. Sequencing input: sorted CD4+, CD8+, or CD8+CD57+ T cells (not recorded which) from PBMCs. These receptor sequences come from a human donor in good health, serving as a control.

V gene TRBV2 combines with J gene TRBJ1-2, with D hard to call. The CDR3 is made up of 12 amino acids. The germline V and J ends were trimmed by 6 bases and 6 bases, with 11 bases remaining between them. The germline CDR1 and CDR2 sequences are SNHLY and FYNNEI. CDR3 sequence reads: CASRTQRHGYTF. The CDR3 DNA is TGTGCCAGCAGGACCCAACGGCATGGCTACACCTTC.

This clonotype was recorded at least ten times. The CDR3 DNA reads TGTGCCACCAGCACGAGGGAGGCTAGCCTCCACAATGAGCAGTTCTTC. This sequence encodes CATSTREASLHNEQFF. The gene calls are TRBV15 and TRBJ2-1; D may be TRBD2 (6 bases). V dropped 4 bases and J dropped 5 bases, with 18 bases sitting between them. The CDR3 runs to 16 residues. The germline V gene has CDR1 LNHNV and CDR2 YYDKDF (reference sequence).

This chain joins TRBV6-1 and TRBJ1-2; D is unresolved. Germline V gives CDR1 MNHNS, CDR2 SASEGT. The V and J ends lost 4 bases and 6 bases respectively, with 18 bases between them. The CDR3 consists of 15 residues. The CDR3 protein is CASSVRPGRLDGYTF. CDR3 DNA: TGTGCCAGCAGTGTCCGTCCAGGCAGGCTTGATGGCTACACCTTC.

This clonotype came up once. This chain links TRBV7-6 with TRBJ2-7; D may be TRBD1 (7 bases). With 5 bases removed from V and 5 bases from J, the gap between germline ends came to 10 bases. The germline CDR1 and CDR2 sequences are SGHVS and FNYEAQ. The CDR3 totals 12 residues. CDR3 in amino acids: CASSQGGNEQYF. The CDR3 DNA is TGTGCCAGCAGCCAGGGGGGTAACGAGCAGTACTTC.

This clonotype was seen repeatedly, ten times or more. The V call is TRBV27, the J call TRBJ1-2; no firm D call. The CDR3 extends over 14 amino acids. The germline V gene has CDR1 MNHEY and CDR2 SMNVEV (reference sequence). The V end was cut by 7 bases, the J end by 6 bases, with 18 bases between. The CDR3 region is CASKERGSNNGYTF. The CDR3 DNA sequence: TGTGCCAGCAAAGAACGAGGTTCAAACAATGGCTACACCTTC.

Written as DNA, the CDR3 is TGTGCCAGCCAGAGGTCCCTAGCGGGGGAGACTGAAGCTTTCTTT. As protein: CASQRSLAGETEAFF. The gene calls are TRBV7-3 and TRBJ1-1, with D tentatively TRBD1 (5 bases). The V and J ends lost 8 bases and 5 bases respectively, with 21 bases between them. This CDR3 has 15 residues. Germline lookup yields CDR1 SGHTA and CDR2 FQGTGA. The full variable domain, in which reference TRBV7-3 and TRBJ1-1 provide the parts outside the CDR3, is GAGVSQTPSNKVTEKGKYVELRCDPISGHTALYWYRQSLGQGPEFLIYFQGTGAADDSGLPNDRFFAVRPEGSVSTLKIQRTERGDSAVYLCASQRSLAGETEAFFGQGTRLTVV.

This clonotype was observed at least ten times. The chain joins TRBV10-3 to TRBJ2-1; D might be TRBD2 (5 bases). V lost 6 bases and J lost 5, with 17 bases in between. The length of the CDR3 is 15 residues. CDR1 and CDR2 from the germline V gene are ENHRY and SYGVKD. The CDR3 DNA sequence: TGTGCCATCAGCGAAGCTGAGGGTCTGGACAATGAGCAGTTCTTC. Translation gives CAISEAEGLDNEQFF.

The V and J genes are TRBV7-6 and TRBJ2-7; TRBD1 might be the D (6 bases). Germline loops: CDR1 SGHVS, CDR2 FNYEAQ. V lost 5 bases and J 2 bases, leaving 10 bases between the germline ends. The CDR3 covers 13 residues. The CDR3 spells CASSPGEPYEQYF. CDR3 nucleotides: TGTGCCAGCAGCCCAGGGGAGCCCTACGAGCAGTACTTC.

The J gene is TRBJ2-2, the V gene TRBV25-1, with TRBD1 identical over 12 bases. Germline assignment: CDR1 MGHDK and CDR2 SYGVNS. There are 18 residues in the CDR3. Trimming removed 0 bases from V and 7 bases from J; junction bases left unmatched: 9. The CDR3 coding sequence is TGTGCCAGCAGTGAATATAACTCCGGGACAGGGGGCATCGGGGAGCTGTTTTTT. Amino acids: CASSEYNSGTGGIGELFF.

At least ten counts were recorded for this clonotype. CDR3 amino acids: CASSEFGNNEKLFF. The DNA for the CDR3 is TGTGCCAGCAGTGAGTTCGGTAATAATGAAAAACTGTTTTTT. The chain combines TRBV2 with TRBJ1-4; D is unresolved. Looked up from germline, CDR1 is SNHLY and CDR2 is FYNNEI. The CDR3 is 14 residues long. Deletions cut 3 bases from V and 4 bases from J, with 9 bases between.

This clonotype was detected a few times. The chain joins TRBV29-1 to TRBJ2-7; 7 bases map to TRBD1. Germline V lookup: CDR1 SQVTM, CDR2 ANQGSEA. There are 13 residues in the CDR3. Losses at the gene ends were 7 bases for V and 0 bases for J; bases not matched to a gene: 6. The CDR3 DNA reads as TGCAGCGCAAGACAGGGTAGCTCCTACGAGCAGTACTTC. This encodes CSARQGSSYEQYF.

The chain links TRBV15 to TRBJ1-6, with 7 positions matching TRBD1. This CDR3 comprises 14 residues. V lost 5 bases, J lost 13 bases, and 11 bases stayed unmatched. Germline V CDR1 and CDR2: LNHNV, YYDKDF (reference sequence). The chain's CDR3 is CATSLEGGVRPLHF. CDR3 in DNA: TGTGCCACCAGCCTGGAAGGGGGCGTACGGCCCCTCCACTTT.

The chain uses TRBV7-2 and TRBJ1-2; 7 bases agree with TRBD1. Germline trimming cut 5 bases from V and 7 bases from J; bases unmatched to any gene: 10. The CDR3 totals 14 residues. Germline V gene sequence: CDR1 SGHTA, CDR2 FQGNSA. The CDR3, as DNA: TGTGCCAGCAGCCCCAGACAGGGATGGTTTGGCTACACCTTC. This gives the protein CASSPRQGWFGYTF.

The chain recombines TRBV29-1 with TRBJ2-7; 9 bases are a match to TRBD1. V was clipped by 5 bases and J by 5 bases; unmatched bases: 4. This CDR3 region has 12 residues. The germline CDR1 and CDR2 sequences are SQVTM and ANQGSEA. The CDR3: CSVPDRGDEQYF. CDR3 nucleotide sequence: TGCAGCGTTCCGGACAGGGGAGACGAGCAGTACTTC.

This clonotype was counted a few times. The CDR3, as DNA: TGTGCCTGGACAGGGTACACCGGGGAGCTGTTTTTT. Translation: CAWTGYTGELFF. The chain combines TRBV30 with TRBJ2-2, with D possibly being TRBD1 (5 bases). Germline loops: CDR1 GTSNPN, CDR2 SVGIG (reference sequence). Trimming took 4 bases from V and 3 from J, leaving 6 bases between them. The CDR3 covers 12 residues.

The chain uses TRBV5-6 and TRBJ2-3, with D perhaps matching TRBD1 (6 bases). This CDR3 region has 15 residues. CDR1 and CDR2 from the germline V gene are SGHDT and YYEEEE. The V end lost 0 bases, the J end lost 2 bases, and 10 bases lay between the germline ends. The CDR3 loop is CASSLDRADTDTQYF. The CDR3 DNA follows: TGTGCCAGCAGCTTGGACAGGGCAGACACAGATACGCAGTATTTT.

This clonotype was observed at least ten times. V and J are TRBV19 and TRBJ1-2; D remains ambiguous. The CDR3 is 13 residues long. The germline V gene encodes CDR1 LNHDA and CDR2 SQIVND (reference sequence). The germline V and J ends were trimmed by 3 bases and 6 bases, with 11 bases remaining between them. CDR3 residues: CASSMGGLDGYTF. For the CDR3, the DNA is TGTGCCAGTAGTATGGGAGGGCTGGATGGCTACACCTTC.

The chain links TRBV19 to TRBJ2-7, with D maybe TRBD1 (7 bases). V gave up 4 bases and J gave up 4 bases, with 14 bases separating them. The CDR3 totals 14 residues. Germline CDR1 and CDR2: LNHDA and SQIVND (reference sequence). The CDR3 bases are TGTGCCAGTAGTAGGCCAGGGGGGAATTACGAGCAGTACTTC. It yields the protein CASSRPGGNYEQYF.